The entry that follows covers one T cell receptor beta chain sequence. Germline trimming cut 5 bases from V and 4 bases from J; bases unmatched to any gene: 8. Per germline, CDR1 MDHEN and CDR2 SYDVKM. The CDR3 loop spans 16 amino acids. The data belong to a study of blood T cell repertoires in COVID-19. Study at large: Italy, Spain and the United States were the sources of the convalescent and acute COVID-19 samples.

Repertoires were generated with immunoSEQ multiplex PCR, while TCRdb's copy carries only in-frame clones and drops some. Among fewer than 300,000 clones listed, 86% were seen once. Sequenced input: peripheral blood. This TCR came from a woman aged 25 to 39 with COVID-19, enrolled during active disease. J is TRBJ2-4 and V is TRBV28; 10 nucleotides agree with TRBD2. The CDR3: CASSPAGGLGKNIQYF. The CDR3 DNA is TGTGCCAGCAGTCCAGCGGGGGGGCTCGGGAAAAACATTCAGTACTTC.